The next 10 T cell receptor beta chains were all read from a single sample in a study of T cell repertoires in cytomegalovirus infection (dated by TCRdb to about 2019). Reads for this sample came from an Illumina HiSeq 1500. The public reads were reanalyzed by TCRdb: fastp trimming at Q25, MiXCR alignment, in-frame beta chains only. Entries that share a CDR3 protein sequence are merged under the most common genes and DNA. Present in this sample are fewer than 550,000 distinct CDR3 sequences, 26% of which were seen just once. About 13% of the sample belongs to the ten largest clones. Sequenced material: PBMCs. All receptors come from a human donor in good health (CMV status not recorded). Some clones in this sample may be carry-over from other donors' samples.

A few counts support this clonotype. The chain combines TRBV27 with TRBJ1-3; 7 bases map to TRBD1. CDR1 and CDR2 from the germline V gene are MNHEY and SMNVEV (reference sequence). V lost 6 bases to trimming and J lost 4 bases; unmatched junction nucleotides: 9. This CDR3 has 15 residues. The CDR3 nucleotides read TGTGCCAGCAGCTCGACAGGGTCATGGGGAAACACCATATATTTT. Translating gives CASSSTGSWGNTIYF.

This clonotype was counted between two and nine times. The chain links TRBV19 to TRBJ2-1; the D gene is possibly TRBD1 (6 bases). V dropped 6 bases and J dropped 9 bases, with 15 bases sitting between them. Looked up from germline, CDR1 is LNHDA and CDR2 is SQIVND (reference sequence). The CDR3 is made up of 13 amino acids. In DNA, the CDR3 is TGTGCCAGTAGCCCTATACAGGGTGCTGAGCAGTTCTTC. Its translation is CASSPIQGAEQFF.

This clonotype showed up many times. The CDR3 is CASGSLTGGSPLHF. CDR3 in DNA: TGTGCTAGTGGTTCCCTGACAGGTGGATCACCCCTCCACTTT. The V gene is TRBV12-5, the J gene TRBJ1-6; a possible D gene is TRBD1 (6 bases). Deletions cut 4 bases from V and 10 bases from J, with 14 bases between. The CDR3 is 14 residues long. Germline values: CDR1 LGHNT, CDR2 FRNRAP. Based on the CDR3 plus reference TRBV12-5 and TRBJ1-6, the full variable domain is DARVTQTPRHKVTEMGQEVTMRCQPILGHNTVFWYRQTMMQGLELLAYFRNRAPLDDSGMPKDRFSAEMPDATLATLKIQPSEPRDSAVYFCASGSLTGGSPLHFGNGTRLTVT.

A few counts support this clonotype. CDR3 DNA sequence: TGTGCCAGCAGTCCGTCCCGGGACAGGGCCGGGGCCAACGTCCTGACTTTC. Protein sequence: CASSPSRDRAGANVLTF. This chain links TRBV27 with TRBJ2-6; TRBD1 matches at 9 bases. The junction had 9 bases not matched to a gene; V was cut back by 5 bases and J by 4 bases. There are 17 residues in the CDR3. The germline CDR1 and CDR2 sequences are MNHEY and SMNVEV (reference sequence).

The sample holds a few counts of this clonotype. The chain links TRBV19 to TRBJ1-2, with D perhaps TRBD1 (5 bases). This CDR3 is built from 17 residues. V was cut by 6 bases and J by 1 base, with 21 bases left in between. CDR1 LNHDA and CDR2 SQIVND come from the germline V gene (reference sequence). The CDR3 loop reads CASRENRRTGLNYGYTF. CDR3 DNA: TGTGCCAGTAGGGAGAACAGGAGGACGGGACTTAACTATGGCTACACCTTC. Supplemented by reference TRBV19 and TRBJ1-2, the full variable domain reads DGGITQSPKYLFRKEGQNVTLSCEQNLNHDAMYWYRQDPGQGLRLIYYSQIVNDFQKGDIAEGYSVSREKKESFPLTVTSAQKNPTAFYLCASRENRRTGLNYGYTFGSGTRLTVV.

The gene calls are TRBV9 and TRBJ1-6; the D is unclear. Germline-derived CDR1 and CDR2 are SGDLS and YYNGEE. V was cut by 0 bases and J by 7 bases, with 5 bases left in between. CDR3 size: 13 residues. DNA of the CDR3: TGTGCCAGCAGCGTAGGGGCCAATTCACCCCTCCACTTT. Translating it yields CASSVGANSPLHF.

The chain recombines TRBV7-4 with TRBJ2-7, with 8 bases fitting TRBD1. Trimming cost V 1 base and J 5 bases; bases outside gene matches: 7. The CDR3 consists of 15 residues. Looked up from germline, CDR1 is SGHVT and CDR2 is SQSDAQ. The CDR3 loop is CASSLGQGKFNEQYF. Here the CDR3 DNA reads TGTGCCAGCAGCTTAGGACAGGGGAAGTTCAACGAGCAGTACTTC.

This clonotype occurred many times. CDR3 in DNA: TGTGCCAGCAGCTATAGCGGGAGTCAAAACAATGAGCAGTTCTTC. Residues: CASSYSGSQNNEQFF. This chain joins TRBV7-2 and TRBJ2-1; 9 positions match TRBD2. Germline CDR1 reads SGHTA; CDR2 reads FQGNSA. Losses at the gene ends were 4 bases for V and 5 bases for J; bases not matched to a gene: 6. This CDR3 spans 15 amino acids. The full variable domain, in which reference TRBV7-2 and TRBJ2-1 provide the parts outside the CDR3, is GAGVSQSPSNKVTEKGKDVELRCDPISGHTALYWYRQSLGQGLEFLIYFQGNSAPDKSGLPSDRFSAERTGGSVSTLTIQRTQQEDSAVYLCASSYSGSQNNEQFFGPGTRLTVL.

This clonotype has a handful of counts. The chain recombines TRBV10-3 with TRBJ2-7; possible D gene TRBD1, 5 bases. The V and J ends lost 10 bases and 4 bases respectively, with 14 bases between them. From germline, CDR1 is ENHRY and CDR2 SYGVKD. The CDR3 has 12 residues. The CDR3 loop is CATQGLRYEQYF. DNA for the CDR3: TGTGCCACTCAGGGTTTACGGTACGAGCAGTACTTC.

This clonotype has at least ten counts. The chain recombines TRBV6-2 or TRBV6-3 with TRBJ2-1; maybe TRBD2 (5 bases). Germline CDR1 reads MNHEY; CDR2 reads SVGEGT. Trimming pared 0 bases from V and 10 bases from J, leaving 22 bases between. The CDR3 consists of 17 residues. The CDR3 sequence is CASSYSVSSSLKQEQFF. As DNA, the CDR3 is TGTGCCAGCAGTTACTCCGTCTCTAGCTCTTTGAAACAAGAGCAGTTCTTC.